The T cell receptor beta chain described here comes from a study of T cell changes during pregnancy in multiple sclerosis. Clones were sequenced by immunoSEQ multiplex PCR, and TCRdb holds only the in-frame ones, with some missing. This table holds roughly 60,000 clones, over 85% found once. With V trimmed by 5 bases and J by 5 bases, 5 bases remained unmatched. Germline-derived CDR1 and CDR2 are LNHNV and YYDKDF (reference sequence). The CDR3 contains 14 residues. The rearrangement links TRBV15 to TRBJ2-2, with 7 bases fitting TRBD1. This TCR derives from a female donor with multiple sclerosis, enrolled in a pregnancy study. Material: CD4+ T cells from peripheral blood mononuclear cells, obtained before pregnancy. The CDR3 region is CATSEGATTGELFF. The CDR3 bases are TGTGCCACCAGCGAGGGGGCGACGACCGGGGAGCTGTTTTTT. The full variable domain, its missing parts supplied by reference TRBV15 and TRBJ2-2, is DAMVIQNPRYQVTQFGKPVTLSCSQTLNHNVMYWYQQKSSQAPKLLFHYYDKDFNNEADTPDNFQSRRPNTSFCFLDIRSPGLGDTAMYLCATSEGATTGELFFGEGSRLTVL.